This T cell receptor beta chain was captured in a study of cytomegalovirus exposure and HLA in healthy donors. Germline values: CDR1 SGDLS, CDR2 YYNGEE. Trimming stripped 4 bases from V and 4 bases from J, with 8 bases between. The CDR3 runs 13 residues. With 60 Vbeta and 13 Jbeta primers, the PCR was carried out. Some clones are missing from TCRdb's copy, which holds only in-frame ones; the method was immunoSEQ multiplex PCR. The sample lists about 78,000 clones; around 80% were seen once. The genes are TRBV9 and TRBJ2-2; D uncertain. Sample: PBMCs. The sequence was obtained from a woman between 45 and 60 years old in good health and CMV-seropositive. The CDR3: CASSPRSTGELFF. The CDR3 bases are TGTGCCAGCAGCCCGCGAAGCACCGGGGAGCTGTTTTTT.